Shown below are 6 T cell receptor beta chains from a single sample sequenced in a study of OX40 agonist ivuxolimab in advanced cancers. TCRdb's copy holds only in-frame clones and misses some; the assay was immunoSEQ multiplex PCR. The sample gives 30,000 to 40,000 clones, more than 85% of which show up once; approximately 22% is in the top ten. This material consisted of CD4+ or CD8+ T cells sorted from blood, taken in a trial of the OX40 agonist ivuxolimab. These receptors came from an adult with an advanced solid tumor such as melanoma, head and neck, liver or kidney cancer.

V and J are TRBV30 and TRBJ2-7; 7 nucleotides match TRBD1. Unmatched junction bases numbered 12, after V lost 7 bases and J lost 0 bases. CDR1 is GTSNPN and CDR2 is SVGIG in the germline V gene (reference sequence). The CDR3 runs 15 residues. CDR3 region: CAYYPTGALSYEQYF. In DNA, the CDR3 is TGTGCCTATTACCCCACAGGGGCCCTCTCCTACGAGCAGTACTTC. Supplemented by reference TRBV30 and TRBJ2-7, the full variable domain reads SQTIHQWPATLVQPVGSPLSLECTVEGTSNPNLYWYRQAAGRGLQLLFYSVGIGQISSEVPQNLSASRPQDRQFILSSKKLLLSDSGFYLCAYYPTGALSYEQYFGPGTRLTVT.

The chain employs TRBV23-1 and TRBJ2-5, with TRBD2 identical over 12 bases. TRBV23-1 is given ORF status, its function remaining uncertain. The V and J ends lost 0 bases and 2 bases, in that order; junction bases with no gene match: 1. The CDR3 is 16 amino acids. CDR3 loop: CASSQSGLAGQETQYF. CDR3 bases: TGCGCCAGCAGTCAATCCGGACTAGCGGGACAAGAGACCCAGTACTTC.

V and J are TRBV11-3 and TRBJ2-1; TRBD2 aligns across 9 bases. The CDR3 is 17 amino acids. Germline CDR1 SGHNT, CDR2 YENEEA. The J segment lost 7 bases and the V segment lost 1 base, leaving 11 bases of the junction unmatched. For the CDR3, the DNA is TGTGCCAGCAGCTTAGCCCTCACGGCGCTAGCGGGAAATGAGCAGTTCTTC. This encodes CASSLALTALAGNEQFF.

V usage is TRBV12-1 and J usage is TRBJ2-5; the listed D gene, TRBD1, was not tested against the DNA. TRBV12-1 is a pseudogene locus. The CDR3 is 14 amino acids. The CDR3 DNA follows: TGTGCCAGCAGCTTTAGGACAGGGGGGGAGACCCAGTACTTC. Translation: CASSFRTGGETQYF.

The chain couples TRBV11-2 to TRBJ2-7; possibly TRBD1 or TRBD2 for D (5 bases each). The V end was cut by 4 bases, the J end by 6 bases, with 19 bases between. Germline lookup yields CDR1 SGHAT and CDR2 FQNNGV. The CDR3 sequence is 15 residues long. CDR3 amino acids: CASSYPGQVGLEQYF. As DNA, the CDR3 is TGTGCCAGCAGCTATCCGGGGCAGGTGGGGCTCGAGCAGTACTTC.

This chain joins TRBV4-3 and TRBJ2-2, with a tentative D call TRBD1 (5 bases). CDR1 is LGHNA and CDR2 is YSLEER in the germline V gene. V lost 1 base and J 4 bases, leaving 16 bases between the germline ends. The CDR3 has 17 amino acids. The CDR3 loop is CASSQVKGNLGTGELFF. CDR3 coding DNA: TGCGCCAGCAGCCAAGTAAAGGGGAATTTGGGCACCGGGGAGCTGTTTTTT.